These 27 T cell receptor beta chains were all obtained from the same sample, sequenced in a study of blood T cell repertoires in COVID-19 (dated by TCRdb to about 2020). The library came from the immunoSEQ multiplex PCR assay. TCRdb took over this immuneACCESS table, retaining in-frame rearrangements with V and J assigned. Such tables are incomplete; in checked studies, under half of the missing clones stem from an unresolved V gene, and the remainder is unexplained. Here the sample has some 240,000 clones; roughly 80% occur a single time. About 5% of the sample is held by the ten biggest clonotypes. What was sequenced was peripheral blood. The receptor source for this set is a woman between 65 and 79 years old with COVID-19, enrolled during active disease.

V and J are TRBV18 and TRBJ2-7, with D uncertain. V was clipped by 3 bases and J by 3 bases, with 9 bases between them. Germline V CDR1 and CDR2: KGHSH, LQKENI. CDR3 length: 13 residues. The CDR3 is CASSPFEHYEQYF. CDR3 in DNA: TGTGCCAGCTCACCTTTCGAACACTACGAGCAGTACTTC.

This CDR3 is CAGAGGHSQPQHF. The CDR3 coding sequence is TGTGCCGGGGCGGGGGGTCATAGTCAGCCCCAGCATTTT. The gene calls are TRBV19 and TRBJ1-5; TRBD1 might be the D (5 bases). The CDR3 has 13 residues. Trimming stripped 11 bases from V and 6 bases from J, with 17 bases between. Germline V gene sequence: CDR1 LNHDA, CDR2 SQIVND (reference sequence).

V usage is TRBV29-1 and J usage is TRBJ2-3, with TRBD2 matching over 9 bases. V was pared by 4 bases and J by 2 bases, with 13 bases of the junction left unmatched. This CDR3 contains 17 residues. The germline V gene encodes CDR1 SQVTM and CDR2 ANQGSEA. The CDR3 loop is CSVAASGVAGATDTQYF. CDR3 nucleotide sequence: TGCAGCGTTGCAGCTTCCGGGGTAGCGGGAGCCACAGATACGCAGTATTTT.

The V gene is TRBV4-3, the J gene TRBJ2-1, with D hard to call. Germline V gives CDR1 LGHNA, CDR2 YSLEER. This CDR3 has 15 residues. V was cut by 4 bases and J by 5 bases, with 15 bases left in between. The CDR3 sequence: CASSLHLVVDNEQFF. The CDR3 DNA follows: TGCGCCAGCAGCCTCCACCTAGTGGTCGACAATGAGCAGTTCTTC.

The CDR3 spells CASSQGTQGSGNTIYF. The DNA for the CDR3 is TGTGCCAGCAGCCAAGGGACGCAGGGGTCGGGAAACACCATATATTTT. The chain has TRBV3-1 (or the pseudogene TRBV3-2) and TRBJ1-3; tentative D call: TRBD1 (6 bases). This CDR3 is built from 16 residues. Germline loops: CDR1 LGHDT, CDR2 YNNKEL (reference sequence). Trimming left V 1 base short and J 4 bases short, with 14 bases between.

J is TRBJ1-4 and V is TRBV9; D is possibly TRBD1 (5 bases). The germline gives CDR1 SGDLS, CDR2 YYNGEE. The ends were cut back, 0 bases at V and 1 base at J, with 7 bases in the middle. The CDR3 is 15 residues long. DNA of the CDR3: TGTGCCAGCAGCGTAGGACAGTTAACTAATGAAAAACTGTTTTTT. Its translation: CASSVGQLTNEKLFF.

The chain is built from TRBV3-1 (or the pseudogene TRBV3-2) and TRBJ2-2, with TRBD2 matching over 9 bases. There are 16 residues in the CDR3. V dropped 2 bases and J dropped 1; count of bases not matched to a gene: 2. Germline V gene sequence: CDR1 LGHDT, CDR2 YNNKEL (reference sequence). The CDR3 reads CASSQTSGLNTGELFF. The CDR3, as DNA: TGTGCCAGCAGCCAAACTAGCGGGTTGAACACCGGGGAGCTGTTTTTT.

The chain employs TRBV5-8 and TRBJ1-5, with D uncertain. Germline values: CDR1 SGHTS, CDR2 YDEGEE. CDR3 length equals 14 residues. Trimming took off 7 bases at V and 0 bases at J, with 11 bases between the two ends. The CDR3 nucleotides are TGTGCCAGCCTCACTCGGGATAGCAATCAGCCCCAGCATTTT. Protein product: CASLTRDSNQPQHF. Drawing the rest from reference TRBV5-8 and TRBJ1-5, the complete variable domain is EAGVTQSPTHLIKTRGQQATLRCSPISGHTSVYWYQQALGLGLQFLLWYDEGEERNRGNFPPRFSGRQFPNYSSELNVNALELEDSALYLCASLTRDSNQPQHFGDGTRLSIL.

J is TRBJ1-6 and V is TRBV5-6; the D is unclear. V gave up 2 bases and J gave up 3 bases, with 9 bases separating them. Germline-derived CDR1 and CDR2 are SGHDT and YYEEEE. The CDR3 runs to 15 residues. CDR3 in DNA: TGTGCCAGCAGCTTACTCCGGGACTATAATTCACCCCTCCACTTT. Translated, it gives CASSLLRDYNSPLHF. The full variable domain, its missing parts supplied by reference TRBV5-6 and TRBJ1-6, is DAGVTQSPTHLIKTRGQQVTLRCSPKSGHDTVSWYQQALGQGPQFIFQYYEEEERQRGNFPDRFSGHQFPNYSSELNVNALLLGDSALYLCASSLLRDYNSPLHFGNGTRLTVT.

This chain uses TRBV19 with TRBJ2-1, with 10 bases identical to TRBD2. The V gene end was trimmed by 7 bases and the J gene end by 4 bases; junction bases not matched to a gene: 7. Germline V gives CDR1 LNHDA, CDR2 SQIVND (reference sequence). The CDR3 length is 15 residues. As DNA, the CDR3 is TGTGCCAGTATAGGGATAGCGGGAGGATACAATGAGCAGTTCTTC. Amino acids: CASIGIAGGYNEQFF.

The chain combines TRBV4-3 with TRBJ1-4, with D maybe TRBD1 (5 bases). The CDR3 sequence is 15 residues long. CDR1 LGHNA and CDR2 YSLEER come from the germline V gene. V was pared by 0 bases and J by 8 bases, with 13 bases between. The CDR3 nucleotides are TGCGCCAGCAGCCAAGAGCGGGGCGGGGACGAAAAACTGTTTTTT. This translates into CASSQERGGDEKLFF.

The V and J genes are TRBV11-2 and TRBJ1-1, with 7 bases aligning to TRBD1. Germline CDR1 and CDR2: SGHAT and FQNNGV. The CDR3 covers 16 residues. V was pared by 5 bases and J by 5 bases, with 14 bases of the junction left unmatched. The CDR3 nucleotides read TGTGCCAGCAGCCCGACACGGGCAGGGGGAGGTACTGAAGCTTTCTTT. This translates into CASSPTRAGGGTEAFF.

The chain uses TRBV11-2 and TRBJ2-7; 7 positions agree with TRBD2. Germline assignment: CDR1 SGHAT and CDR2 FQNNGV. The CDR3 totals 15 residues. V dropped 5 bases and J dropped 2; count of bases not matched to a gene: 9. The CDR3, as DNA: TGTGCCAGCAGCCGGCAGCTAGCGGCCCCCTACGAGCAGTACTTC. Its protein product is CASSRQLAAPYEQYF.

This clone appeared a single time. This CDR3 reads CASIDRGRETQYF. CDR3 DNA: TGTGCCAGCATCGACCGGGGTCGGGAGACCCAGTACTTC. The chain recombines TRBV2 with TRBJ2-5; weak D call: TRBD2 (5 bases). Deletions cut 7 bases from V and 5 bases from J, with 14 bases between. Per germline, CDR1 SNHLY and CDR2 FYNNEI. The CDR3 runs to 13 residues.

V and J are TRBV7-2 and TRBJ1-2; TRBD1 is a possible D gene (6 bases). V was shortened by 7 bases and J by 8 bases, with 20 bases between the two germline ends. The CDR3 is 14 residues long. In germline, CDR1 is SGHTA, CDR2 FQGNSA. The CDR3 loop reads CASTLTRTDRGYTF. The CDR3 coding sequence is TGTGCCAGCACCCTAACCAGGACCGACAGGGGCTACACCTTC.

The genes are TRBV19 and TRBJ2-7, with 10 bases fitting TRBD1. This CDR3 has 14 residues. Germline trimming cut 1 base from V and 4 bases from J; bases unmatched to any gene: 1. CDR1 is LNHDA, CDR2 SQIVND, per germline (reference sequence). In nucleotides, the CDR3 is TGTGCCAGTAGTATAGCGGGACAGGGGTACGAGCAGTACTTC. Amino acids: CASSIAGQGYEQYF. Using reference TRBV19 and TRBJ2-7 for the parts outside the CDR3, the full variable domain is DGGITQSPKYLFRKEGQNVTLSCEQNLNHDAMYWYRQDPGQGLRLIYYSQIVNDFQKGDIAEGYSVSREKKESFPLTVTSAQKNPTAFYLCASSIAGQGYEQYFGPGTRLTVT.

Comments on this clone: One junction end disagrees with the germline gene, perhaps due to a read error. The chain is built from TRBV4-2 and TRBJ1-1, with D perhaps TRBD1 (6 bases). Germline V gene sequence: CDR1 LGHNA, CDR2 YNFKEQ. This CDR3 region has 15 residues. CDR3 protein: CASSKDWGLNTEAFF. The CDR3 DNA reads TGTGCCAGCAGCAAAGACTGGGGGCTGAACACTGAAGCTTTCTTT.

The chain recombines TRBV28 with TRBJ1-6, with unresolved D. The CDR3 extends over 13 amino acids. The ends were cut back, 6 bases at V and 7 bases at J, with 10 bases in the middle. The germline gives CDR1 MDHEN, CDR2 SYDVKM. The CDR3 region is CASSGLLNSPLHF. The CDR3 DNA reads TGTGCCAGCAGCGGTCTCCTCAATTCACCCCTCCACTTT. Using reference TRBV28 and TRBJ1-6 for the parts outside the CDR3, the full variable domain is DVKVTQSSRYLVKRTGEKVFLECVQDMDHENMFWYRQDPGLGLRLIYFSYDVKMKEKGDIPEGYSVSREKKERFSLILESASTNQTSMYLCASSGLLNSPLHFGNGTRLTVT.

The chain couples TRBV6-6 to TRBJ2-1; D is ambiguous. V was trimmed by 7 bases and J by 6 bases, leaving 16 bases between them. Germline lookup yields CDR1 MNHNY and CDR2 SVGAGI (reference sequence). The CDR3 loop spans 14 amino acids. In DNA form, the CDR3 reads TGTGCCAGCAATATGGCCTCACATATCAATGAGCAGTTCTTC. Encoded protein: CASNMASHINEQFF.

This chain connects TRBV6-2 or TRBV6-3 to TRBJ2-3; TRBD1 matches at 8 bases. The CDR3 runs 18 residues. V trimming: 2 bases; J trimming: 2 bases; junction bases outside the gene matches: 12. From germline, CDR1 is MNHEY and CDR2 SVGEGT. CDR3 region: CASSYPMRRQGYTDTQYF. The CDR3, as DNA: TGTGCCAGCAGTTACCCTATGAGACGACAGGGGTACACAGATACGCAGTATTTT.

The chain combines TRBV28 with TRBJ2-5, with a possible D match to TRBD2 (7 bases). There are 14 residues in the CDR3. The V and J ends lost 8 bases and 3 bases respectively, with 16 bases between them. The V gene's germline CDR1 is MDHEN and CDR2 SYDVKM. The CDR3 DNA reads TGTGCCAGCTCCTGGGGAGGGGGGGAAGAGACCCAGTACTTC. Translation gives CASSWGGGEETQYF.

As regards this clone: Distinct nucleotide sequences in the sample also encode this CDR3. The rearrangement uses TRBV5-4 and TRBJ2-7, with 10 bases lining up with TRBD1. The CDR3 loop spans 14 amino acids. V shed 3 bases, J shed 1 base, and the junction held 1 base outside the gene matches. The germline V gene encodes CDR1 SGHNT and CDR2 YYREEE (reference sequence). For the CDR3, the DNA is TGTGCCAGCAGCTCGGGACAGGGGTCCTACGAGCAGTACTTC. Translating gives CASSSGQGSYEQYF.

The rearrangement links TRBV19 to TRBJ2-7; 11 positions match TRBD2. V lost 6 bases, J lost 2 bases, and 9 bases stayed unmatched. This CDR3 contains 16 residues. The germline V gene has CDR1 LNHDA and CDR2 SQIVND (reference sequence). The DNA for the CDR3 is TGTGCCAGTAGCACCCGACCGGGACTAGCGGCCTACGAGCAGTACTTC. Its translation is CASSTRPGLAAYEQYF.

The V and J genes are TRBV27 and TRBJ2-1; 14 bases match TRBD2. Losses at the gene ends were 1 base for V and 4 bases for J; bases not matched to a gene: 15. The CDR3 is 21 residues long. Germline CDR1 and CDR2: MNHEY and SMNVEV (reference sequence). CDR3 in amino acids: CASSLWGLAGELRRRYNEQFF. The CDR3 region has the DNA TGTGCCAGCAGTTTATGGGGACTAGCGGGAGAGCTTCGCCGGAGGTACAATGAGCAGTTCTTC.

The genes are TRBV5-8 and TRBJ2-3; 13 bases line up with TRBD2. Germline V gives CDR1 SGHTS, CDR2 YDEGEE. The CDR3 totals 16 residues. Losses at the gene ends were 2 bases for V and 6 bases for J; bases not matched to a gene: 6. CDR3 bases: TGTGCCAGCAGCTTACGGATGACTAGCGGGAGGGATACGCAGTATTTT. Translated, it gives CASSLRMTSGRDTQYF.

The CDR3 reads CASSSGRLSYNEQFF. The CDR3 coding sequence is TGTGCCAGCAGCTCCGGGAGGCTCTCCTACAATGAGCAGTTCTTC. The chain combines TRBV9 with TRBJ2-1; 7 nucleotides agree with TRBD2. Losses at the gene ends were 4 bases for V and 0 bases for J; bases not matched to a gene: 4. CDR3 length: 15 amino acids. Germline loops: CDR1 SGDLS, CDR2 YYNGEE.

J is TRBJ1-3 and V is TRBV7-8; possibly TRBD1 for D (6 bases). Germline CDR1 is SGHVS and CDR2 is FQNEAQ. V lost 2 bases and J 0 bases, leaving 8 bases between the germline ends. The CDR3 sequence is 15 residues long. CDR3 protein: CASSLRDNSGNTIYF. CDR3 bases: TGTGCCAGCAGCTTACGGGACAACTCTGGAAACACCATATATTTT. Full variable domain (outside the CDR3, taken from reference TRBV7-8 and TRBJ1-3): GAGVSQSPRYKVAKRGQDVALRCDPISGHVSLFWYQQALGQGPEFLTYFQNEAQLDKSGLPSDRFFAERPEGSVSTLKIQRTQQEDSAVYLCASSLRDNSGNTIYFGEGSWLTVV.